The source of this T cell receptor (beta chain) is a study of early T cells in non-severe SARS-CoV-2 infection. Study results and caveats: VDJdb matching, biased toward anti-spike CD8 responses, missed private and CD4 specificities.

Germline CDR1 and CDR2: DFQATT and SNEGSKA (reference sequence). This CDR3 region has 13 residues. This clonotype came up once. Its specificity is not known. Given a much more abundant clone one base away, this may be a read error. Molecules of cDNA were individually given unique molecular identifiers that were attached to them. TCRdb called the 5' RACE reads again in MiXCR, with one record for every CDR3 protein. Altogether about 110,000 distinct CDR3 sequences are present, 9% to 13% being singletons, with the ten largest covering 3% to 3.5%. This TCR was sampled from an adult who was a healthcare worker with PCR-confirmed SARS-CoV-2 infection or an uninfected control (not recorded which). The specimen sequenced was whole blood. The rearrangement uses TRBV20-1 and TRBJ2-2; maybe TRBD2 (5 bases). The CDR3 DNA follows: TGCAGTGCTCGGGGAAGTAGCACCGGGGAGCTGTATTTT. Its protein product is CSARGSSTGELYF.